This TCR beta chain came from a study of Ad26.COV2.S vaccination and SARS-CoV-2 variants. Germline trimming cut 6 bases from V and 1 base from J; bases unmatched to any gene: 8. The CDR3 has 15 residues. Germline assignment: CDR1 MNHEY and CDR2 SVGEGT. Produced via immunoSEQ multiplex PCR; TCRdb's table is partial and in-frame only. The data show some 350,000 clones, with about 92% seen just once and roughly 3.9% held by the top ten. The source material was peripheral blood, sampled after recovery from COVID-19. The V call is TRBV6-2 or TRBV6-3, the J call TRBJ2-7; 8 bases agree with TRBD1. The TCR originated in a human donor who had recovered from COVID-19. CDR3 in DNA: TGTGCCAGCAGCATCGGACAGGGATTATCCTACGAGCAGTACTTC. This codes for CASSIGQGLSYEQYF.